This TCR beta chain was documented in a study of memory CD4+ T cells and cytomegalovirus serostatus. Study-wide points: Median bootstrapped AUC for CMV status was about 0.94 originally, approximately 0.9 US-trained.

Single viable CD3+CD4+CD8-CD45RO+ cells were sorted as the memory CD4+ T cells. Clones were sequenced by immunoSEQ multiplex PCR, and TCRdb holds only the in-frame ones, with some missing. Of 46,000 or so clones listed, just under 80% are singletons. This clone is medium-sized within its sample. The antigen is unknown. The germline V and J ends were trimmed by 3 bases and 7 bases, with 13 bases remaining between them. The germline V gene has CDR1 SGDLS and CDR2 YYNGEE. There are 13 residues in the CDR3. The sequenced sample was memory CD4+ T cells from blood. The origin of this receptor is an adult in good health and CMV-seronegative. The chain combines TRBV9 with TRBJ1-1; D gene unclear. CDR3 nucleotide sequence: TGTGCCAGCAGCGCTCTCCCAAGGAGTGAAGCTTTCTTT. Protein sequence: CASSALPRSEAFF. The full variable domain, rest sourced from reference TRBV9 and TRBJ1-1, is DSGVTQTPKHLITATGQRVTLRCSPRSGDLSVYWYQQSLDQGLQFLIQYYNGEERAKGNILERFSAQQFPDLHSELNLSSLELGDSALYFCASSALPRSEAFFGQGTRLTVV.